Listed below are T cell receptor beta chains from one sample, sequenced in a study of radiotherapy plus CTLA-4 blockade in lung cancer. Assay used: immunoSEQ multiplex PCR; TCRdb lists only in-frame clones, some missing. Of approximately 70,000 clones listed, roughly 76% are singletons. The sample in question was peripheral blood, obtained from a patient treated with radiotherapy plus ipilimumab. Receptors originate from a human donor with non-small cell lung cancer whose response to radiotherapy plus ipilimumab could not be evaluated. Some clones in this sample may be carry-over from other donors' samples. CDR3s include the opening cysteine and the closing phenylalanine or tryptophan. The D gene is left open where the match is weak. Where a row states a size, it is once, few, many or the class of an expanded clone; other rows omit it.

J gene	D gene	clone size	V gene	CDR3 protein	CDR3 DNA
TRBJ1-4	TRBD1	-	TRBV5-1	CASSFGQATNEKLFF	TGCGCCAGCAGCTTTGGACAGGCAACTAATGAAAAACTGTTTTTT
TRBJ1-1	-	-	TRBV7-8	CASSPRTQTEAFF	TGTGCCAGCAGCCCACGGACACAAACTGAAGCTTTCTTT
TRBJ1-2	-	-	TRBV7-2	CASSLNQDRYGYTF	TGTGCCAGCAGCCTAAACCAGGACAGATATGGCTACACCTTC
TRBJ2-2	-	few	TRBV28	CASSWGRSTGELFF	TGTGCCAGCAGTTGGGGGCGGAGCACCGGGGAGCTGTTTTTT
TRBJ2-3	TRBD2	-	TRBV5-1	CASSFSGAAPDTQYF	TGCGCCAGCAGCTTTAGCGGGGCGGCCCCAGATACGCAGTATTTT
TRBJ2-2	TRBD2	-	TRBV5-1	CASSLGTSGGTGELFF	TGCGCCAGCAGCTTGGGAACTAGCGGGGGCACCGGGGAGCTGTTTTTT
TRBJ1-2	TRBD1	-	TRBV4-3	CASSQGTGPNYGYTF	TGCGCCAGCAGCCAGGGGACAGGGCCTAACTATGGCTACACCTTC
TRBJ1-2	TRBD1	-	TRBV5-6	CASSLPGQGFNYGYTF	TGTGCCAGCAGCCTACCGGGACAGGGATTTAACTATGGCTACACCTTC
TRBJ2-2	TRBD1	-	TRBV28	CAVHDSKQGAGGELFF	TGTGCCGTCCACGACTCCAAACAGGGGGCTGGCGGGGAGCTGTTTTTT
TRBJ2-7	TRBD1	-	TRBV28	CASRPRTGVAVDEQYF	TGTGCCAGCAGACCTCGGACAGGGGTGGCGGTGGACGAGCAGTACTTC
TRBJ1-6	-	-	TRBV7-9	CASSFKRTYNSPLHF	TGTGCCAGCAGCTTTAAGAGGACCTATAATTCACCCCTCCACTTT
TRBJ2-5	-	-	TRBV29-1	CSVEGPEETQYF	TGCAGCGTGGAGGGTCCTGAGGAGACCCAGTACTTC
TRBJ2-2	TRBD1	few	TRBV5-5	CASSFPQGANTGELFF	TGTGCCAGCAGCTTCCCACAGGGGGCGAATACCGGGGAGCTGTTTTTT
TRBJ2-2	TRBD1	-	TRBV5-1	CASTGGGFTGELFF	TGCGCCAGCACAGGGGGCGGTTTTACCGGGGAGCTGTTTTTT
TRBJ1-1	-	-	TRBV7-9	CASHRGGADTEAFF	TGTGCCAGCCATCGCGGGGGGGCGGACACTGAAGCTTTCTTT
TRBJ1-6	TRBD1	-	TRBV28	CASRRQGYNSPLHF	TGTGCCAGCAGACGACAGGGATATAATTCACCCCTCCACTTT
TRBJ2-5	-	-	TRBV7-2	CASSLAGTGEETQYF	TGTGCCAGCAGCTTAGCGGGGACGGGGGAAGAGACCCAGTACTTC
TRBJ2-1	-	-	TRBV2	CASCFYPSYNEQFF	TGTGCCAGCTGTTTCTACCCATCCTACAATGAGCAGTTCTTC
TRBJ1-1	-	-	TRBV7-8	CASTSKTGNLNTEAFF	TGTGCCAGCACCTCCAAGACGGGGAATTTGAACACTGAAGCTTTCTTT
TRBJ2-1	-	once	TRBV5-1	CASSPDNYNEQFF	TGCGCCAGCAGTCCGGACAACTACAATGAGCAGTTCTTC
TRBJ1-1	-	-	TRBV2	CASKDTMNTEAFF	TGTGCCAGCAAAGACACCATGAACACTGAAGCTTTCTTT
TRBJ1-2	TRBD1	-	TRBV28	CASSLPDRKDYGYTF	TGTGCCAGCAGCTTGCCGGACAGGAAGGACTATGGCTACACCTTC
TRBJ2-5	TRBD2	-	TRBV7-2	CASSLATSGGRVQETQYF	TGTGCCAGCAGCTTAGCGACTAGCGGGGGGCGGGTCCAAGAGACCCAGTACTTC
TRBJ2-7	-	once	TRBV28	CASSLSHKYYEQYF	TGTGCCAGCAGTTTATCGCACAAATACTACGAGCAGTACTTC
TRBJ1-2	TRBD1	-	TRBV6-1	CASSGQGTSFGYTF	TGTGCCAGCAGTGGACAGGGTACCAGTTTTGGCTACACCTTC
TRBJ2-2	TRBD1	-	TRBV4-3	CASSLLDRDTGELFF	TGCGCCAGCAGCCTACTCGACAGGGACACCGGGGAGCTGTTTTTT
TRBJ2-3	TRBD1	once	TRBV28	CASSLPRQGSDTQYF	TGTGCCAGCAGTTTACCCCGACAGGGATCAGATACGCAGTATTTT
TRBJ2-7	-	-	TRBV28	CASSGSSYEQYF	TGTGCCAGCAGTGGGAGCTCCTACGAGCAGTACTTC
TRBJ2-7	TRBD1	-	TRBV28	CASSLQINRGSEQYF	TGTGCCAGCAGTTTACAGATCAACAGGGGGAGCGAGCAGTACTTC
TRBJ1-3	-	few	TRBV9	CASSVRAGSSGNTIYF	TGTGCCAGCAGCGTCCGGGCGGGTTCCTCTGGAAACACCATATATTTT
TRBJ2-1	TRBD2	-	TRBV27	CASTTSGGFLSSYNEQFF	TGTGCCAGCACCACTAGCGGGGGCTTCCTAAGCTCCTACAATGAGCAGTTCTTC
TRBJ1-2	-	-	TRBV2	CASSGYGYTF	TGTGCCAGCTCAGGCTATGGCTACACCTTC
TRBJ2-7	-	-	TRBV27	CASSYQGPYEQYF	TGTGCCAGCAGTTACCAGGGGCCCTACGAGCAGTACTTC
TRBJ2-1	-	-	TRBV19	CASSIAGDYNEQFF	TGTGCCAGTAGTATCGCAGGTGACTACAATGAGCAGTTCTTC
TRBJ1-2	TRBD1	-	TRBV4-2	CASSQAGGSSYGYTF	TGTGCCAGCAGCCAAGCAGGGGGCAGTAGCTATGGCTACACCTTC